The 32 T cell receptor beta chains in this list originate from one sample, sequenced in a study of tumor-infiltrating lymphocytes in primary liver carcinoma. With 500 ng total RNA as template and a constant-region primer, TCR beta cDNA was made. Three nested multiplex PCR rounds of slightly modified ARM-PCR generated TCR beta libraries. The study ran its first two PCR rounds for around 10 cycles each, using TRBV1-TRBV30 forward primers and a C-beta reverse primer. TCRdb re-derived calls from the multiplex PCR reads in MiXCR, one entry per CDR3 protein. The sample lists some 94,000 distinct CDR3 sequences, about 70% seen once, with over 9.5% in the top ten. DNA and RNA were both co-extracted from about 19-30 mg of bulk tissue that had not been sorted. Sequencing input: liver tumor tissue from sampling region 5. This sample's subset: tumor region T5, tumor centre. These receptors were collected from a woman aged 60-70 years with primary liver carcinoma and hepatitis B virus infection.

This clonotype was counted at least ten times. This rearrangement joins TRBV6-1 to TRBJ2-7, with 9 positions matching TRBD2. Germline lookup yields CDR1 MNHNS and CDR2 SASEGT. CDR3 size: 15 residues. V trimming: 3 bases; J trimming: 6 bases; junction bases outside the gene matches: 9. CDR3 in amino acids: CASSEASGRTGEQYF. CDR3 DNA sequence: TGTGCCAGCAGTGAGGCGAGCGGGAGGACTGGCGAGCAGTACTTC.

In this sample, this clonotype turned up a few times. One base away lies a much larger clone, so this may be a sequencing read error. Here the CDR3 reads CVSSVDDNYGYTF. The CDR3 DNA is TGTGTCAGCAGTGTGGATGATAACTATGGCTACACCTTC. V usage is TRBV12-3 or TRBV12-4 and J usage is TRBJ1-2, with D unresolved. The CDR3 has 13 amino acids.

Remarks on this clonotype: At one end, the junction sequence differs from germline, possibly due to a read error. The chain combines TRBV11-2 with TRBJ2-2; D not certain. Germline CDR1 SGHAT, CDR2 FQNNGV. The CDR3 is 14 residues long. CDR3: CASGLGSNTEELFF. In DNA form, the CDR3 reads TGTGCCAGCGGTTTAGGGTCGAACACCGAGGAGCTGTTTTTT.

As concerns this clonotype: Sequence at one end of the junction differs from germline and may be a read error. J is TRBJ2-7 and V is TRBV6-1, with TRBD2 identical over 12 bases. Germline lookup yields CDR1 MNHNS and CDR2 SASEGT. The CDR3 has 15 residues. CDR3 sequence: CANSEETSGSWELYF. CDR3 bases: TGTGCCAACAGTGAAGAGACTAGCGGGAGTTGGGAACTGTACTTC.

This clonotype was seen only a few times. This chain uses TRBV28 with TRBJ2-3, with TRBD2 matching 15 bases. After removal of 4 bases from V and 11 bases from J, the junction contained 4 bases not matched to a gene. CDR3 length: 14 residues. Germline lookup yields CDR1 MDHEN and CDR2 SYDVKM. DNA of the CDR3: TGTGCCAGCAGTTGGACTAGCGGGAGGGGTGGGCAGTATTTT. Translating it yields CASSWTSGRGGQYF.

Note on this clonotype: The junction shows a germline mismatch at one end, possibly a read error. The chain has TRBV12-3 or TRBV12-4 and TRBJ1-1, with D perhaps matching TRBD1 (5 bases). The CDR3 has 15 amino acids. The CDR3 is CANSVPGRGNTEASF. CDR3 coding DNA: TGTGCCAACAGCGTCCCTGGACGGGGGAACACTGAAGCTTCCTTT.

Regarding this clonotype: Germline and junction disagree at one end, which may indicate a read error. This rearrangement joins TRBV28 to TRBJ2-7; 10 bases are shared with TRBD2. Germline V gene sequence: CDR1 MDHEN, CDR2 SYDVKM. The CDR3 sequence is 16 residues long. CDR3: CASSFGLAVLSYEHYF. In DNA form, the CDR3 reads TGTGCCAGCAGTTTTGGACTAGCGGTCCTCTCCTACGAGCACTATTTC.

This clonotype is medium-sized by share. The CDR3 loop is CASSPQRSSGEQFF. The CDR3 nucleotides are TGTGCCAGCAGCCCCCAGCGTTCTTCGGGTGAGCAGTTCTTC. V and J are TRBV11-2 and TRBJ2-1, with unresolved D. CDR1 is SGHAT, CDR2 FQNNGV, per germline. This CDR3 has 14 residues. The V end was cut by 5 bases, the J end by 9 bases, with 17 bases between.

A note on this clonotype: A much larger clone differs from this one at a single base, so this may be a read error. The chain has TRBV2 and TRBJ1-5; the match to TRBD1 covers 7 bases. V dropped 0 bases and J dropped 11; count of bases not matched to a gene: 7. Germline values: CDR1 SNHLY, CDR2 FYNNEI. The length of the CDR3 is 14 residues. CDR3 region: CASSEARGGQSQHF. The CDR3, as DNA: TGTGCCAGCAGTGAAGCGCGGGGGGGACAGTCCCAGCATTTT.

Concerning this clonotype itself: One end of the junction does not line up with germline, which may come from a read error. The rearrangement links TRBV28 to TRBJ2-2; 10 bases are a match to TRBD2. The length of the CDR3 is 17 residues. Germline loops: CDR1 MDHEN, CDR2 SYDVKM. This CDR3 reads CTSSSTGTSVNTGELFF. Here the CDR3 DNA reads TGTACCAGCAGCAGTACGGGGACTAGCGTGAACACCGGGGAGCTGTTTTTT. Full variable domain (missing parts from reference TRBV28 and TRBJ2-2): DVKVTQSSRYLVKRTGEKVFLECVQDMDHENMFWYRQDPGLGLRLIYFSYDVKMKEKGDIPEGYSVSREKKERFSLILESASTNQTSMYLCTSSSTGTSVNTGELFFGEGSRLTVL.

On this clonotype: A read error may account for a junction end that differs from germline. The chain is built from TRBV11-1 and TRBJ2-7; a weak D match, TRBD2 (6 bases). Germline CDR1 is SGHAT and CDR2 is FQDESV (reference sequence). CDR3 length: 15 amino acids. CDR3 coding DNA: TGTGCGAGCAACCCTCCGACAGCAGGACTACGCGAGCAGTACTTC. Amino acids: CASNPPTAGLREQYF.

With regard to this clonotype: Since no conserved phenylalanine or tryptophan closes the CDR3, a read error is the likely cause. Because the CDR3's place on the DNA is in doubt, the DNA is left out and the CDR3 is given as listed by TCRdb. The J gene is TRBJ1-2, the V gene TRBV29-1. The CDR3 sequence runs 14 residues, both termini included. Germline CDR1 reads SQVTM; CDR2 reads ANQGSEA. The CDR3 region is CSLARGTGARGYTI.

In this sample, this clonotype turned up many times. The chain is built from TRBV10-2 and TRBJ2-5; no firm D call. Trimming took 6 bases from V and 2 from J, leaving 10 bases between them. Germline loops: CDR1 WSHSY, CDR2 SAAADI. The CDR3 consists of 13 residues. The CDR3 nucleotides are TGCGCCAGCAGGCTCGGTGGGCAAGAGACCCAGTACTTC. Its protein is CASRLGGQETQYF.

This clonotype was seen only once. This rearrangement joins TRBV12-3 or TRBV12-4 to TRBJ2-1, with D possibly being TRBD1 or TRBD2 (5 bases each). The CDR3 spans 15 residues. Trimming left V 11 bases short and J 6 bases short, with 23 bases between. The CDR3 loop reads CADSLVQGGGNEQFF. DNA for the CDR3: TGTGCCGACAGTTTAGTGCAGGGTGGGGGCAATGAGCAGTTCTTC.

Comment on this clonotype: A much larger clone is a single base away; this may be a read error. The CDR3 spells CASTTAGGPGGELFF. As DNA, the CDR3 is TGTGCCAGCACCACAGCGGGAGGGCCGGGCGGGGAGCTGTTTTTT. This chain links TRBV6-5 with TRBJ2-2; TRBD2 matches at 10 bases. V was clipped by 7 bases and J by 7 bases; unmatched bases: 9. The CDR3 is 15 residues long. CDR1 is MNHEY, CDR2 SVGAGI, per germline.

This clonotype was recorded at least ten times. This sequence joins TRBV6-5 and TRBJ2-6; possibly TRBD1 for D (6 bases). Germline lookup yields CDR1 MNHEY and CDR2 SVGAGI. Between the trimmed V and J ends, which lost 6 bases and 2 bases, there was a span of 11 bases. There are 15 residues in the CDR3. DNA for the CDR3: TGTGCCAGCAGCTACAGGGCCACTGGGGCCAACGTCCTGACTTTC. Its translation: CASSYRATGANVLTF.

At least ten counts were recorded for this clonotype. Here the CDR3 DNA reads TGTGCCAGCAGCCAAGAACCAGGGGGACTCCGAGGGGAGACCCAGTACTTC. Amino acids: CASSQEPGGLRGETQYF. The rearrangement uses TRBV14 and TRBJ2-5, with a possible D match to TRBD1 (7 bases). Germline V gene data show CDR1 as SGHDN and CDR2 as FVKESK. Deletions cut 0 bases from V and 5 bases from J, with 19 bases between. This CDR3 has 17 residues.

This clonotype came up many times. The chain couples TRBV7-3 to TRBJ2-5; D is unresolved. V shed 5 bases and J shed 7 bases, with 14 bases lying between them. CDR3 size: 13 residues. The germline CDR1 and CDR2 sequences are SGHTA and FQGTGA. The CDR3 DNA sequence: TGTGCCAGCAGCCCGACCCCAGATGGGACCCAGTACTTC. This sequence encodes CASSPTPDGTQYF.

This sequence joins TRBV11-2 and TRBJ2-5, with 8 bases that match TRBD2. Germline CDR1 reads SGHAT; CDR2 reads FQNNGV. The CDR3 has 15 amino acids. For the CDR3, the DNA is TGTACCATCAGCCGGGGACTAGTCCTCCAAGAGACCCAGTACTTC. Translated, it gives CTISRGLVLQETQYF.

Turning to this clonotype: An end of the junction differs from the germline gene, which may be a read error. This chain joins TRBV11-2 and TRBJ2-6; 8 bases fit TRBD1. CDR1 and CDR2 from the germline V gene are SGHAT and FQNNGV. This CDR3 comprises 19 residues. The chain's CDR3 is CASSLGDRPVSFGANVLTF. As DNA, the CDR3 is TGTGCCAGCAGCTTAGGGGACAGGCCAGTTAGCTTTGGGGCCAACGTCCTGACATTC.

Turning to this clonotype: The junction departs from germline at one end; a sequencing error may be responsible. The rearrangement joins TRBV11-2 to TRBJ1-1; D might be TRBD1 (6 bases). CDR3 size: 16 residues. CDR1 SGHAT and CDR2 FQNNGV come from the germline V gene. The CDR3 sequence is CASSPPGGACTSEDFF. The CDR3 DNA follows: TGTGCCAGCAGCCCACCCGGGGGGGCGTGTACCTCTGAAGATTTCTTT.

To note about this clonotype: A much larger clonotype is one base distant, so this may be a read error. The chain carries TRBV28 and TRBJ2-7; possibly TRBD2 for D (6 bases). The CDR3 spans 13 residues. Trimming removed 10 bases at V and 5 bases at J, with 18 bases between. Germline V CDR1 and CDR2: MDHEN, SYDVKM. DNA of the CDR3: TGTGCCAACAGACTAGGGGCGGCTAACGAGCAGTACTTC. Translation: CANRLGAANEQYF.

This clonotype appeared once. A much larger clone lies one base from this, so it may be a read error. This chain uses TRBV7-9 with TRBJ2-3; unclear D gene. The CDR3 has 17 residues. Trimming shortened V by 5 bases and J by 6 bases, and 24 bases separated the two germline ends. Germline CDR1 SEHNR, CDR2 FQNEAQ (reference sequence). CDR3 in DNA: TGTGCCAGCAGCCCAACAGTCCACGATAGTACCCATGATACGCAGTATTTT. Its translation is CASSPTVHDSTHDTQYF.

The V call is TRBV11-2, the J call TRBJ1-1; unclear D gene. V was pared by 8 bases and J by 5 bases, with 15 bases between. The V gene's germline CDR1 is SGHAT and CDR2 FQNNGV. CDR3 length: 13 residues. CDR3 DNA: TGTGCCAGCGGTTCTCATGGTGGGACTGAAGCTTTCTTT. It translates to CASGSHGGTEAFF.

In its sample, this clonotype was seen a few times. This could be a read error, since a much larger clone is one nucleotide away. The rearrangement uses TRBV4-1 and TRBJ2-1, with TRBD2 as a possible D gene (6 bases). This CDR3 spans 15 amino acids. The germline gives CDR1 MGHRA, CDR2 YSYEKL. The CDR3 reads CASSARLGEQNERFF. In DNA, the CDR3 is TGCGCCAGCAGCGCTCGACTAGGTGAACAGAATGAGCGGTTCTTC.

This chain joins TRBV11-2 and TRBJ2-2; no firm D call. Looked up from germline, CDR1 is SGHAT and CDR2 is FQNNGV. This CDR3 is built from 15 residues. For the CDR3, the DNA is TGTGTCAGTAGACCTCCGCAAGGACCGACCGGGGAGCTGTTTTTT. Translated: CVSRPPQGPTGELFF.

V usage is TRBV29-1 and J usage is TRBJ1-2; 9 bases line up with TRBD1. Germline V gene lookup returns CDR1 SQVTM and CDR2 ANQGSEA. V lost 6 bases, J lost 6 bases, and 5 bases stayed unmatched. The CDR3 contains 12 residues. CDR3 nucleotides: TGCAGCGTGGGGACAGGGAGTAATGGCTACACCTTC. This codes for CSVGTGSNGYTF.

A note on this clonotype: At one end, the junction sequence differs from germline, possibly due to a read error. The chain recombines TRBV12-3 or TRBV12-4 with TRBJ2-7; D unresolved. The CDR3 runs 11 residues. The CDR3 region has the DNA TGTGCAAGCAGTACGTTCTACGAGCAGTACTTC. It codes for CASSTFYEQYF.

This clonotype has a single count. One end of the junction varies from germline; a read error may be responsible. The chain has TRBV28 and TRBJ2-7; D call uncertain. Germline CDR1 is MDHEN and CDR2 is SYDVKM. The CDR3 runs to 12 residues. DNA of the CDR3: TGTGCCAGCCTAGGCAGCTCCTACGAGCAGTGGTTC. This encodes CASLGSSYEQWF.

A note on this clonotype: The germline gene is not matched at one end of the junction; a read error may be the cause. The chain links TRBV6-6 to TRBJ2-5; D tentatively reads TRBD1 or TRBD2 (5 bases each). CDR3 size: 17 residues. CDR1 and CDR2 from the germline V gene are MNHNY and SVGAGI (reference sequence). The CDR3 sequence is CSSSYSTYGAPQETQYF. CDR3 nucleotide sequence: TGTTCCAGCAGTTACTCGACTTACGGGGCTCCCCAAGAGACCCAGTACTTC.

Points on this clonotype: A much larger clone is a single base away; this may be a read error. The V call is TRBV29-1, the J call TRBJ2-7; 12 bases match TRBD1. Germline V gene data show CDR1 as SQVTM and CDR2 as ANQGSEA. This CDR3 contains 15 residues. The CDR3 DNA reads TGCAGCGTTGAGGTAGGGACAGGGGGCACCTACGGGCAGTACTTC. It is translated as CSVEVGTGGTYGQYF.

In regard to this clonotype: This CDR3 is missing its conserved last phenylalanine or tryptophan, likely due to a read error. The chain uses TRBV11-2 and TRBJ2-1, with TRBD1 matching 8 bases. Germline V lookup: CDR1 SGHAT, CDR2 FQNNGV. The CDR3 loop spans 13 amino acids. CDR3 residues: CASSLDRDNEQFL. CDR3 in DNA: TGTGCCAGTAGCTTGGACAGGGACAATGAGCAGTTCCTC.